One sample yielded the 12 T cell receptor beta chains listed below, sequenced in a study of identical twins. A single record per CDR3 protein comes from TCRdb applying MiXCR to the 5' RACE reads. The repertoire includes some 500,000 distinct CDR3 sequences, about 13% of them detected once, and 0.98% sits in the top ten. The same data also went into a second study, on yellow fever vaccine responses in identical twins.

Sequenced sample: CD4+ T cells sorted from blood. The receptors shown here come from a woman aged 18-29 years in good health.

This clonotype appeared a few times. The genes are TRBV6-2 or TRBV6-3 and TRBJ2-7; 7 nucleotides line up with TRBD1. Unmatched junction bases numbered 5, after V lost 2 bases and J lost 1 base. CDR1 and CDR2 (germline): MNHEY, SVGEGT. The CDR3 runs to 15 residues. Written as DNA, the CDR3 is TGTGCCAGCAGTTACGCCTGGGACAGTTCCTACGAGCAGTACTTC. Amino acid sequence: CASSYAWDSSYEQYF.

This clonotype appeared a few times. The chain links TRBV12-3 or TRBV12-4 to TRBJ2-7; tentatively, D is TRBD2 (6 bases). The CDR3 extends over 16 amino acids. V was shortened by 5 bases and J by 0 bases, with 17 bases between the two germline ends. Here the CDR3 reads CASSPTRRVASYEQYF. CDR3 sequence (DNA): TGTGCCAGCAGTCCCACCCGGAGGGTGGCCTCCTACGAGCAGTACTTC.

This clonotype occurred a few times. The chain is built from TRBV20-1 and TRBJ2-3; TRBD2 agrees at 7 bases. The V gene end was trimmed by 0 bases and the J gene end by 5 bases; junction bases not matched to a gene: 5. Per germline, CDR1 DFQATT and CDR2 SNEGSKA (reference sequence). The CDR3 contains 14 residues. For the CDR3, the DNA is TGCAGTGCTAGAGACACAGCTAGCGGAGATACGCAGTATTTT. Residues: CSARDTASGDTQYF.

This rearrangement joins TRBV18 to TRBJ2-3; D not resolved. Germline V gene sequence: CDR1 KGHSH, CDR2 LQKENI. V was trimmed by 5 bases and J by 3 bases, leaving 12 bases between them. This CDR3 has 14 residues. CDR3 DNA sequence: TGTGCCAGCTCAACCTCCCCCACGACAGATACGCAGTATTTT. It codes for CASSTSPTTDTQYF.

This clonotype was seen a few times. This sequence joins TRBV4-3 and TRBJ2-3; D is tentatively TRBD1 or TRBD2 (6 bases each). The CDR3 has 17 amino acids. Germline V gene lookup returns CDR1 LGHNA and CDR2 YSLEER. Trimming took 1 base from V and 0 from J, leaving 14 bases between them. CDR3 amino acids: CASSQGRGFSSTDTQYF. The CDR3 DNA reads TGCGCCAGCAGCCAAGGGAGGGGGTTCTCAAGCACAGATACGCAGTATTTT.

The chain couples TRBV27 to TRBJ2-2; 7 bases are shared with TRBD1. The CDR3 has 15 residues. Germline CDR1 and CDR2: MNHEY and SMNVEV (reference sequence). With 8 bases clipped from V and 5 bases from J, the junction kept 11 bases outside the gene matches. The CDR3 region is CASWGQTGRTGELFF. For the CDR3, the DNA is TGTGCCAGCTGGGGGCAGACAGGGAGAACCGGGGAGCTGTTTTTT.

The chain has TRBV5-1 and TRBJ2-5; no firm D call. V was clipped by 6 bases and J by 4 bases, with 10 bases between them. In germline, CDR1 is SGHRS, CDR2 YFSETQ. This CDR3 comprises 12 residues. CDR3 sequence (DNA): TGCGCCAGCACCCGTAGTGCAGAGACCCAGTACTTC. Translation gives CASTRSAETQYF.

The chain is built from TRBV2 and TRBJ2-1; 10 bases align to TRBD1. The trim removed 4 bases at V and 5 bases at J, leaving 8 bases unmatched. The CDR3 covers 16 residues. Germline V gene lookup returns CDR1 SNHLY and CDR2 FYNNEI. The CDR3 loop reads CASSGAPGTGDNEQFF. The CDR3 DNA follows: TGTGCCAGCAGTGGAGCCCCCGGGACAGGGGACAATGAGCAGTTCTTC.

This clonotype appeared a few times. The DNA of the CDR3 is TGTGCCAGCAGGGATAGTGGGAGGGCGAACACCGGGGAGCTGTTTTTT. This codes for CASRDSGRANTGELFF. This chain joins TRBV19 and TRBJ2-2; TRBD2 matches at 7 bases. V shed 9 bases, J shed 0 bases, and the junction held 10 bases outside the gene matches. This CDR3 is 16 amino acids long. Germline V CDR1 and CDR2: LNHDA, SQIVND (reference sequence).

This clonotype showed up many times. The chain combines TRBV4-3 with TRBJ1-2; no definite D call. V lost 0 bases and J lost 1, with 15 bases in between. Germline CDR1 LGHNA, CDR2 YSLEER. The CDR3 is 17 amino acids. CDR3 DNA sequence: TGCGCCAGCAGCCAAGACCCTACCGGGCCCTTTAACTATGGCTACACCTTC. As protein: CASSQDPTGPFNYGYTF.

This clonotype was observed a few times. The rearrangement links TRBV4-1 to TRBJ1-5; D may be TRBD1 (5 bases). CDR3 length: 16 amino acids. The germline V gene has CDR1 MGHRA and CDR2 YSYEKL. Between the trimmed V and J ends, which lost 1 base and 4 bases, there was a span of 14 bases. The CDR3 loop reads CASSQVMSQGNQPQHF. The CDR3 coding sequence is TGCGCCAGCAGCCAAGTAATGAGTCAGGGAAATCAGCCCCAGCATTTT.

Only a few counts were recorded for this clonotype. This chain links TRBV29-1 with TRBJ2-1; D is possibly TRBD2 (5 bases). Trimming removed 7 bases at V and 7 bases at J, with 11 bases between. From germline, CDR1 is SQVTM and CDR2 ANQGSEA. The CDR3 is 11 residues long. CDR3 DNA: TGCAGCGCCGAAGGGAGAAATGAGCAGTTCTTC. Its protein is CSAEGRNEQFF.